This T cell receptor (beta chain) was sequenced for a study of identical twins. Study observations and caveats: Within monozygotic twins, out-of-frame TCR alpha sharing was underestimated by the models. Abundant beta clonotypes from cord blood bore fewer insertions; memory repertoires lacked this pattern.

This clonotype was observed many times. Its specificity is not known. The CDR3 spans 14 residues. V lost 3 bases and J 5 bases, leaving 13 bases between the germline ends. Healthy Caucasians, and only they, were the donors. TCRdb analysed the 5' RACE reads with MiXCR anew, one entry per CDR3 protein. The table has 350,000 to 400,000 distinct CDR3 sequences, 9% to 10% seen once. V is TRBV12-3 or TRBV12-4 and J is TRBJ2-5; no definite D call. The material sequenced was naive T cells sorted from blood. The sequence was obtained from a woman between 50 and 59 years old in good health. The CDR3, as DNA: TGTGCCAGCAGTTTGAGGAGTTTGGGGGAGACCCAGTACTTC. Protein product: CASSLRSLGETQYF.